The clone carrying this T cell receptor beta chain was observed many times. Germline V CDR1 and CDR2: LGHDT, YNNKEL (reference sequence). This CDR3 comprises 17 residues. Unmatched junction bases numbered 8, after V lost 3 bases and J lost 1 base. These data come from a study of blood T cell repertoires in COVID-19. The data were produced by immunoSEQ multiplex PCR, yet TCRdb's version contains in-frame clones alone and is incomplete. The sample includes about 300,000 clones, 85% to 90% of them seen just once. This TCR derives from a woman in her forties or fifties who had been exposed to COVID-19. The sequencing input was PBMCs or T cells enriched from blood (not recorded which). The chain employs TRBV3-1 (or the pseudogene TRBV3-2) and TRBJ2-3; 9 nucleotides agree with TRBD1. This CDR3 is CASSQDRGLLGTDTQYF. The CDR3 nucleotides are TGTGCCAGCAGCCAGGACAGGGGACTCCTCGGCACAGATACGCAGTATTTT.